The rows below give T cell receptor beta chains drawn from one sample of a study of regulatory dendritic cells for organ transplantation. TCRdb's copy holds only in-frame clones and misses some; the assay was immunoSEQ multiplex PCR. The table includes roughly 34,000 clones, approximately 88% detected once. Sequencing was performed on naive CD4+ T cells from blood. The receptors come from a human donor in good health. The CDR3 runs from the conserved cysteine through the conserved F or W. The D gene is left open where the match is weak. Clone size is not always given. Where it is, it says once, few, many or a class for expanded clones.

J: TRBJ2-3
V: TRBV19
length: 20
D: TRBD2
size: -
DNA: TGTGCCAGTAGTAGTGTGGGGTTCGAATCGCTAGCGGTAAGCACAGATACGCAGTATTTT
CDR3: CASSSVGFESLAVSTDTQYF

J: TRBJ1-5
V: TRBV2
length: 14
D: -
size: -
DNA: TGTGCCAGCCTGGGGGGTTCGAGCAATCAGCCCCAGCATTTT
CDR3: CASLGGSSNQPQHF

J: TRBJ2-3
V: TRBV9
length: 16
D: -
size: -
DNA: TGTGCCAGCAGCGTAGGCGCGGGTAACCACGCAGATACGCAGTATTTT
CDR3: CASSVGAGNHADTQYF

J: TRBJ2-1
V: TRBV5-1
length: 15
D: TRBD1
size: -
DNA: TGCGCCAGCAGCACCACAGGGGGGTCCTACAATGAGCAGTTCTTC
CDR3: CASSTTGGSYNEQFF

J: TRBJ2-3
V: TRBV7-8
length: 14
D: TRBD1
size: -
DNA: TGTGCCAGCAGCACCCGACAGGGTGGGGATACGCAGTATTTT
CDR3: CASSTRQGGDTQYF

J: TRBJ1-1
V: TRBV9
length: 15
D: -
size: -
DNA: TGTGCCAGCAGCGTAGTAGGCTCGGGGAACACTGAAGCTTTCTTT
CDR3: CASSVVGSGNTEAFF

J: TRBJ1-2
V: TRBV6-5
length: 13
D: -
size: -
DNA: TGTGCCAGCAGCCGACAGGCAGACTATGGCTACACCTTC
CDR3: CASSRQADYGYTF

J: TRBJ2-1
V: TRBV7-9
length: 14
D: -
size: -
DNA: TGTGCCATAGGAGACCCTAGCGCATACAATGAGCAGTTCTTC
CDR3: CAIGDPSAYNEQFF

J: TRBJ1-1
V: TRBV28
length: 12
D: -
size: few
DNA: TGTGCCAGCAGTCAAAGGTGGAGCGTTGCTTTCTTT
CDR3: CASSQRWSVAFF

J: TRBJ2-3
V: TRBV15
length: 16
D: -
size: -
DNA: TGTGCCACCAGCAGGCGGGGAGTGGGATCCGCAGATACGCAGTATTTT
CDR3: CATSRRGVGSADTQYF

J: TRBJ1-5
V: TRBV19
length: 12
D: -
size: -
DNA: TGTGCCAGTAGTATCGCGAATCAGCCCCAGCATTTT
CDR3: CASSIANQPQHF

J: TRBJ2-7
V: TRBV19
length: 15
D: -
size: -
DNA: TGTGCCAGTAGTATGACGGAGGGGCCTTCCTACGAGCAGTACTTC
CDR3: CASSMTEGPSYEQYF

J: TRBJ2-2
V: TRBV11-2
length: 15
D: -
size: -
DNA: TGTGCCAGCAGCCTAGCGCCGAGGGGGACCGGGGAGCTGTTTTTT
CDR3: CASSLAPRGTGELFF

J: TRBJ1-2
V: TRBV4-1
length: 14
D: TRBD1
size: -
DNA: TGCGCCAGCAGCCGGACAGGGAGGGAATATGGCTACACCTTC
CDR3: CASSRTGREYGYTF

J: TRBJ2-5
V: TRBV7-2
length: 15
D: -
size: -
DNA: TGTGCCAGCAGCTCCCCGGGATCACCAGGGGAGACCCAGTACTTC
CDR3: CASSSPGSPGETQYF

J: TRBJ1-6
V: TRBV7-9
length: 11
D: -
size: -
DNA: TGTGCCAGCAGCCTAGTCTCACCCCTCCACTTT
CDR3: CASSLVSPLHF

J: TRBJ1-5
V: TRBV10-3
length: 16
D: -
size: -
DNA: TGTGCCATCAGTGAGTCCCAGGCTTCTAGCAATCAGCCCCAGCATTTT
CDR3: CAISESQASSNQPQHF

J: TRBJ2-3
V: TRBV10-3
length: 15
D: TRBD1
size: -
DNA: TGTGCCATCAGCTTAGACAGGGGTCGAACAGATACGCAGTATTTT
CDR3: CAISLDRGRTDTQYF

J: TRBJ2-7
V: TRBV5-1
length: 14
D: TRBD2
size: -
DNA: TGCGCCAGCAGCAAAGCGGGAGCCTCCTACGAGCAGTACTTC
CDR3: CASSKAGASYEQYF

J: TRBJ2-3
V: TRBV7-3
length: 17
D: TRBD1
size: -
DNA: TGTGCCAGCAGCTACTACCCCGGGACAGGTTCCACAGATACGCAGTATTTT
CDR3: CASSYYPGTGSTDTQYF

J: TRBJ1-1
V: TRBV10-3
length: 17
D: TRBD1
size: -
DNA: TGTGCCATCAGAGTCCATGGACAGGGGGCGATTTACACTGAAGCTTTCTTT
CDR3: CAIRVHGQGAIYTEAFF

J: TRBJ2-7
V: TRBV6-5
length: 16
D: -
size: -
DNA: TGTGCCAGCAGTTACTCGAGGGTTAGTTGGACCTACGAGCAGTACTTC
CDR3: CASSYSRVSWTYEQYF

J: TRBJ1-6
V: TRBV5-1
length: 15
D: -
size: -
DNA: TGCGCCAGCAGCTTGGGCCTCGCCTTGAATTCACCCCTCCACTTT
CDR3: CASSLGLALNSPLHF

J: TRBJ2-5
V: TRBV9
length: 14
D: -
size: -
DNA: TGTGCCAGCAGCGTAGACGGGAGACAAGAGACCCAGTACTTC
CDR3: CASSVDGRQETQYF

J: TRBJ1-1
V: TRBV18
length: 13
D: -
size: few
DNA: TGTGCCAGCTCCGCGACGGAGAACACTGAAGCTTTCTTT
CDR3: CASSATENTEAFF

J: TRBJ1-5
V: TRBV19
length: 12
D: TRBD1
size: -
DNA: TGTGCCAGTGGGGACAGGGGTCAGCCCCAGCATTTT
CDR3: CASGDRGQPQHF

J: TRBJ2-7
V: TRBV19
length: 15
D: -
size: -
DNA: TGTGCCAGTAGTATAGTGACAGGGACTGGCTACGAGCAGTACTTC
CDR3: CASSIVTGTGYEQYF

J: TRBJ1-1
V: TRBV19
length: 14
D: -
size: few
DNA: TGTGCCAGTAGTAATGGGTTAGTGAGCACTGAAGCTTTCTTT
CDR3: CASSNGLVSTEAFF

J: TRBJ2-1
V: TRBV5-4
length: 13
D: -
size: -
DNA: TGTGCCAGCAGCGGTCTGACTAGCAATGAGCAGTTCTTC
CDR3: CASSGLTSNEQFF

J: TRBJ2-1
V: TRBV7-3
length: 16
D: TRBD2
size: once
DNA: TGTGCCAGCAGCTTAGGGAGGACTAGCGGCTACAATGAGCAGTTCTTC
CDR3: CASSLGRTSGYNEQFF

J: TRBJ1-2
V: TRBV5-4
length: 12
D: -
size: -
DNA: TGTGCCAGCAGCTTGGACACCTATGGCTACACCTTC
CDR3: CASSLDTYGYTF

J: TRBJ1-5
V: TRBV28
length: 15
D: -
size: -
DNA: TGTGCCAGCCGACTCCTGGGAGGGGGTAATCAGCCCCAGCATTTT
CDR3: CASRLLGGGNQPQHF

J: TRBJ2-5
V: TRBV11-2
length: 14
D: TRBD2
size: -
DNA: TGTGCCAGCAGCTTAATCGGGGGGGAAGAGACCCAGTACTTC
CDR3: CASSLIGGEETQYF

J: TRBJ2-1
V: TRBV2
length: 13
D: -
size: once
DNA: TGTGCCAGCGCCCAAGGCCCAAGCGGTGAGCAGTTCTTC
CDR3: CASAQGPSGEQFF

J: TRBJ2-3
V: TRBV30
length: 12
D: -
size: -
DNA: TGTGCCTGGACCCACAGTCGAGATACGCAGTATTTT
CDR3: CAWTHSRDTQYF

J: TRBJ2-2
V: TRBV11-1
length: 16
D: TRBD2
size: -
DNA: TGTGCCAGCAGCCCTAGCGGGACTGTGAGGACCGGGGAGCTGTTTTTT
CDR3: CASSPSGTVRTGELFF

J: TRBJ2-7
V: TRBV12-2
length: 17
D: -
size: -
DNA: TGTGCAAGTCGCCTGGCCTGGGGGGGCGGGAGAGGCTACGAGCAGTACTTC
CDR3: CASRLAWGGGRGYEQYF

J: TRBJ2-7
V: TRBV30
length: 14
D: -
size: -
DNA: TGTGCCTGGAGTGAGACTGGGTTCGTGAACGAGCAGTACTTC
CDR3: CAWSETGFVNEQYF

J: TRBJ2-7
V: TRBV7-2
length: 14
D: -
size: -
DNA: TGTGCCAGCAGCTTATTTCGGGATACCTACGAGCAGTACTTC
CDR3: CASSLFRDTYEQYF

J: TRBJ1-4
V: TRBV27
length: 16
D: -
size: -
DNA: TGTGCCAGCAGAAAATTCGGGGTGCCGAAGGATGAAAAACTGTTTTTT
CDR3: CASRKFGVPKDEKLFF

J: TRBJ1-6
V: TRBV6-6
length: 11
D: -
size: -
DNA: TGTGCCAGCAAGGGCGATTCACCCCTCCACTTT
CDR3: CASKGDSPLHF

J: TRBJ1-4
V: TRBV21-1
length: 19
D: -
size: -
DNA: TGTGCCAGCAGCAGGTCCAGGGTTGGTAAGGTGCCAACTAATGAAAAACTGTTTTTT
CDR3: CASSRSRVGKVPTNEKLFF

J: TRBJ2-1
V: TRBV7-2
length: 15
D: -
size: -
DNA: TGTGCCAGCAGCCACCCCAGGTCGCTGAGGAATGAGCAGTTCTTC
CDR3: CASSHPRSLRNEQFF

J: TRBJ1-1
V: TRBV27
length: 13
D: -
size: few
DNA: TGTGCCACTCGGACGGTCCTGAACACTGAAGCTTTCTTT
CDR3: CATRTVLNTEAFF

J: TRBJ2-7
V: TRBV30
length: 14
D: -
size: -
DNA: TGTGCCTGGAGTGAAGGGGAGCTAAACTACGAGCAGTACTTC
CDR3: CAWSEGELNYEQYF

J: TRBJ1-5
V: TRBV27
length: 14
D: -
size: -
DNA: TGTGCCAGCAGTTTAAGACAGAGCAATCAGCCCCAGCATTTT
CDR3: CASSLRQSNQPQHF

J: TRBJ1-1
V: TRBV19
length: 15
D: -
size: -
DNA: TGTGCCAGTAGTATAGACGGGGGGCTAGGCACTGAAGCTTTCTTT
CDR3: CASSIDGGLGTEAFF

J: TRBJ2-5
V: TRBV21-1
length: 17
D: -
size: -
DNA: TGTGCCAGCAGCCTAAGTTTAGTTAGCGGGCGGAAAGAGACCCAGTACTTC
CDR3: CASSLSLVSGRKETQYF

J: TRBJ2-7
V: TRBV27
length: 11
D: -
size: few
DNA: TGTGCCAGCCGAACTTCCTACGAGCAGTACTTC
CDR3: CASRTSYEQYF

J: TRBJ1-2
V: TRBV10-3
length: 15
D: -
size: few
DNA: TGTGCCATCAGTGAGTTCGGTGGCCTGGGAGATGGCTACACCTTC
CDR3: CAISEFGGLGDGYTF

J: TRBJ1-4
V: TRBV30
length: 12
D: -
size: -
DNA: TGTGCCTGGCGCGATACGGGCGAAAAACTGTTTTTT
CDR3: CAWRDTGEKLFF

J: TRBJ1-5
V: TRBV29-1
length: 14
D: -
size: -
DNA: TGCAGCGCTTCCCGTGGGGGGTCCAATCAGCCCCAGCATTTT
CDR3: CSASRGGSNQPQHF

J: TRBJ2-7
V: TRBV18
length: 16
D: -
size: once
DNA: TGTGCCAGCTCACCACCGGGAGGGGGGGCCGGTGGCGAGCAGTACTTC
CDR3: CASSPPGGGAGGEQYF

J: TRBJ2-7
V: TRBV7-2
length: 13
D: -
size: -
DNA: TGTGCCAGCAGCTTAGGGAGGGACTACGAGCAGTACTTC
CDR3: CASSLGRDYEQYF

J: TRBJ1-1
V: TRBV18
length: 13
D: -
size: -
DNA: TGTGCCAGCTCAGAGGGTGGGAACACTGAAGCTTTCTTT
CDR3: CASSEGGNTEAFF

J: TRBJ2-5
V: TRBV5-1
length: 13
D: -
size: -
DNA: TGCGCCAGCAGCTTTAACGGTCAAGAGACCCAGTACTTC
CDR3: CASSFNGQETQYF

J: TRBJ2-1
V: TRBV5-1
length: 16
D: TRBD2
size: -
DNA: TGCGCCAGCAGCCTCGCGACTAGCGGGGGCTACAATGAGCAGTTCTTC
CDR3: CASSLATSGGYNEQFF

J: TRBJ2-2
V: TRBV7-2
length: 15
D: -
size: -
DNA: TGTGCCAGCAGCCCACGAGGTCTTAACACCGGGGAGCTGTTTTTT
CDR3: CASSPRGLNTGELFF